The present T cell receptor beta chain was sequenced within a study of T-cell memory formation after mild COVID-19. About the research overall: For the most part, TCR clusters were specific to one donor.

Germline CDR1 KGHSH, CDR2 LQKENI. V dropped 2 bases and J dropped 3 bases, with 8 bases sitting between them. This CDR3 has 13 amino acids. In its sample, this clonotype was seen a few times. Its antigen is still unknown. Libraries for TCRalpha and TCRbeta carried sample barcodes and unique molecular identifiers via 5'RACE. TCRdb processed the 5' RACE reads anew with MiXCR; each CDR3 protein has one entry. The top ten hold around 12% of the sample, which has some 330,000 distinct CDR3 sequences, 20% to 25% seen once. Study-wide results and caveats: The CD4+ clones that contracted clustered mainly within CM and EM, and the CD8+ clones concentrated in EMRA.

Sequenced input: PBMCs or a T cell subset sorted from them (not recorded which). This clonotype originated in an adult woman who had mild COVID-19 (a few samples of this study predate the infection). Cell type and time point are not known. The chain links TRBV18 to TRBJ2-7; the D is unclear. The CDR3 protein is CASSPSRDYEQYF. The DNA for the CDR3 is TGTGCCAGCTCACCATCCCGCGACTACGAGCAGTACTTC. Drawing the rest from reference TRBV18 and TRBJ2-7, the complete variable domain is NAGVMQNPRHLVRRRGQEARLRCSPMKGHSHVYWYRQLPEEGLKFMVYLQKENIIDESGMPKERFSAEFPKEGPSILRIQQVVRGDSAAYFCASSPSRDYEQYFGPGTRLTVT.